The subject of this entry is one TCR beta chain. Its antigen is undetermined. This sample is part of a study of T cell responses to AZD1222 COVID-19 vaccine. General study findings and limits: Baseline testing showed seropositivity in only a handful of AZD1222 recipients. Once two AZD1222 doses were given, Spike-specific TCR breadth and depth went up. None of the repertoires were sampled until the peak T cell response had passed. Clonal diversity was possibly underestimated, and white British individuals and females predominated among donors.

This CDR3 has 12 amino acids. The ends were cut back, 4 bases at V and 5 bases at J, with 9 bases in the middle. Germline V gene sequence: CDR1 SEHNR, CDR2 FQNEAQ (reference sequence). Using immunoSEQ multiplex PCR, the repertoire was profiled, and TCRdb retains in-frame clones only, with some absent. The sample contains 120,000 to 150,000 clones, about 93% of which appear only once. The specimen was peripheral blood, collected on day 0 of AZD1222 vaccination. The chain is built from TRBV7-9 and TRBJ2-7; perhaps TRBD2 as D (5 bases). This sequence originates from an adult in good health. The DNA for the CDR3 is TGTGCCAGCAGCTCCCGGACTGACGAGCAGTACTTC. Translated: CASSSRTDEQYF.